The clone carrying this TCR beta chain was seen many times. Its target is unknown. The data originate from a study of T-cell reconstitution after alpha-beta-depleted transplantation in children. General study results and limits: T-cell counts and diversity at one year following transplant were attributed mainly to newly produced T cells. About two months after transplant, alpha-beta T cells reportedly came from several hundred expanded graft clones.

Germline V gene sequence: CDR1 SGHRS, CDR2 YFSETQ. V lost 1 base to trimming and J lost 1 base, with 14 bases between them. The CDR3 is made up of 16 amino acids. For TCRbeta, the library was prepared with unique molecular identifiers. One entry per CDR3 protein, called by TCRdb with MiXCR from the PCR reads. This sample yields about 100,000 distinct CDR3 sequences, of which approximately 6.9% are seen a single time; approximately 25% belongs to the top ten. The chain joins TRBV5-1 to TRBJ1-2; D is possibly TRBD1 (5 bases). This TCR was recovered from a male patient under 10 years old who had a stem cell transplant for acute lymphoblastic leukemia, so the T cells may come from the graft donor. The sequenced sample was PBMCs, mostly from graft donor cells, obtained 360 days after TCRalphabeta/CD19-depleted stem cell transplant. This CDR3 is CASSLFVRGDNYGYTF. The CDR3 region has the DNA TGCGCCAGCAGCTTGTTCGTGAGAGGGGATAACTATGGCTACACCTTC.